These 6 T cell receptor beta chains share one sample of origin, sequenced in a study of identical twins. Each CDR3 protein is one row after TCRdb ran MiXCR on the 5' RACE reads. The data contain 300,000 to 350,000 distinct CDR3 sequences, approximately 13% of them seen just once; the ten biggest clones take up roughly 7%. The sample was also reused in another study, on yellow fever vaccine responses in identical twins.

Sample: CD8+ T cells sorted from blood. These receptor sequences come from a young woman in good health.

This clonotype was recorded many times. V is TRBV12-3 or TRBV12-4 and J is TRBJ1-5; D possibly corresponds to TRBD1 (5 bases). Trimming cost V 5 bases and J 0 bases, with 8 bases left between them. The CDR3 has 14 amino acids. Here the CDR3 reads CASSQTVSNQPQHF. CDR3 in DNA: TGTGCCAGCAGTCAGACAGTTAGCAATCAGCCCCAGCATTTT.

V usage is TRBV28 and J usage is TRBJ2-7; 7 positions match TRBD1. CDR1 and CDR2 from the germline V gene are MDHEN and SYDVKM. V dropped 5 bases and J dropped 2; count of bases not matched to a gene: 6. There are 14 residues in the CDR3. CDR3: CASSVQGTTYEQYF. The DNA for the CDR3 is TGTGCCAGCAGTGTACAGGGGACCACCTACGAGCAGTACTTC. Based on the CDR3 plus reference TRBV28 and TRBJ2-7, the full variable domain is DVKVTQSSRYLVKRTGEKVFLECVQDMDHENMFWYRQDPGLGLRLIYFSYDVKMKEKGDIPEGYSVSREKKERFSLILESASTNQTSMYLCASSVQGTTYEQYFGPGTRLTVT.

This clonotype was found a few times. V gene TRBV4-1 combines with J gene TRBJ2-1, with TRBD2 matching over 10 bases. With V trimmed by 4 bases and J by 1 base, 7 bases remained unmatched. The CDR3 is 17 amino acids. Per the germline V gene, CDR1 is MGHRA and CDR2 is YSYEKL. This CDR3 is CASSLRSGGDSYNEQFF. The CDR3 bases are TGCGCCAGCAGCCTGAGAAGCGGGGGGGATTCCTACAATGAGCAGTTCTTC.

This clonotype has ten or more counts. The V gene is TRBV3-1, the J gene TRBJ2-7, with TRBD1 matching over 7 bases. The CDR3 length is 14 residues. Germline CDR1 LGHDT, CDR2 YNNKEL (reference sequence). V gave up 4 bases and J gave up 2 bases; unmatched junction bases: 5. The CDR3 nucleotides read TGTGCCAGCAGCCCAGGGGACAGTACCTACGAGCAGTACTTC. It codes for CASSPGDSTYEQYF.

This chain uses TRBV7-9 with TRBJ2-3, with 9 bases identical to TRBD1. Germline loops: CDR1 SEHNR, CDR2 FQNEAQ (reference sequence). There are 15 residues in the CDR3. With 1 base clipped from V and 7 bases from J, the junction kept 6 bases outside the gene matches. CDR3 bases: TGTGCCAGCAGCTTAGGGACAGGGGATCTAAATACGCAGTATTTT. It is translated as CASSLGTGDLNTQYF.

The chain couples TRBV28 to TRBJ2-5; possibly TRBD1 or TRBD2 for D (6 bases each). Deletions cut 4 bases from V and 5 bases from J, with 14 bases between. Germline V lookup: CDR1 MDHEN, CDR2 SYDVKM. This CDR3 is 14 amino acids long. CDR3 protein: CASSSGGIWETQYF. The CDR3 DNA follows: TGTGCCAGCAGTTCCGGGGGCATATGGGAGACCCAGTACTTC.